The 16 T cell receptor beta chains below come from one sample, sequenced in a study of T-cell reconstitution after alpha-beta-depleted transplantation in children. Preparation of the TCRbeta library was carried out with unique molecular identifiers. TCRdb re-called the PCR reads with MiXCR, one entry per CDR3 protein. Of approximately 390,000 distinct CDR3 sequences listed, roughly 10% are singletons. The material was PBMCs from the stem cell graft donor, obtained from the stem cell graft. Source of these receptors: a human donor who donated a stem cell graft to a child with acute myeloid leukemia.

Worth noting for this clonotype: The junction and the germline gene differ at one end; a read error may be behind it. The chain employs TRBV29-1 and TRBJ2-5; D call uncertain. The V gene's germline CDR1 is SQVTM and CDR2 ANQGSEA. This CDR3 has 8 amino acids. The CDR3 sequence is CSVEGGDF. The CDR3 coding sequence is TGCAGCGTTGAAGGGGGTGACTTC.

The V and J genes are TRBV3-1 and TRBJ2-3, with 8 bases identical to TRBD2. From germline, CDR1 is LGHDT and CDR2 YNNKEL (reference sequence). This CDR3 spans 17 amino acids. V dropped 0 bases and J dropped 9; count of bases not matched to a gene: 14. CDR3 amino acids: CASSQEGGLAEEGTQYF. DNA for the CDR3: TGTGCCAGCAGCCAAGAGGGCGGACTAGCAGAGGAAGGGACGCAGTATTTT.

This clonotype was counted many times. The chain links TRBV20-1 to TRBJ2-2, with 11 nucleotides matching TRBD2. The CDR3 extends over 13 amino acids. V shed 3 bases and J 7 bases; nucleotides not matched to a gene: 1. Germline V gives CDR1 DFQATT, CDR2 SNEGSKA (reference sequence). The CDR3: CSARTSGIGELFF. The CDR3 bases are TGCAGTGCTAGGACTAGCGGGATCGGGGAGCTGTTTTTT.

The rearrangement links TRBV12-3 or TRBV12-4 to TRBJ2-5, with 8 nucleotides matching TRBD2. The CDR3 is 11 amino acids. J was trimmed by 4 bases and V by 10 bases; bases with no gene match: 2. The CDR3 sequence is CATGGGETQYF. CDR3 nucleotides: TGTGCCACGGGAGGGGGAGAGACCCAGTACTTC.

This clonotype was counted only a few times. The chain recombines TRBV20-1 with TRBJ2-1; D is ambiguous. V gave up 2 bases and J gave up 8 bases, with 19 bases separating them. Germline-derived CDR1 and CDR2 are DFQATT and SNEGSKA (reference sequence). This CDR3 comprises 15 residues. The CDR3 loop reads CSARQPSIVTDEQFF. The CDR3 bases are TGCAGTGCTAGACAACCTTCCATAGTTACGGATGAGCAGTTCTTC.

The V and J genes are TRBV5-6 and TRBJ2-5; tentative D call: TRBD1 (5 bases). The germline V and J ends were trimmed by 2 bases and 1 base, with 9 bases remaining between them. The CDR3 covers 14 residues. CDR1 and CDR2 from the germline V gene are SGHDT and YYEEEE. The CDR3 nucleotides read TGTGCCAGCAGCTTCGGACACTTCCAAGAGACCCAGTACTTC. This sequence encodes CASSFGHFQETQYF.

A few counts support this clonotype. The rearrangement joins TRBV5-1 to TRBJ2-3; D remains ambiguous. The CDR3 loop spans 12 amino acids. CDR1 is SGHRS, CDR2 YFSETQ, per germline. Between the trimmed V and J ends, which lost 0 bases and 14 bases, there was a span of 13 bases. For the CDR3, the DNA is TGCGCCAGCAGCTTGGAGTCGGCGCCGCGGTATTTT. Amino acids: CASSLESAPRYF. The full variable domain, completed using reference TRBV5-1 and TRBJ2-3, is KAGVTQTPRYLIKTRGQQVTLSCSPISGHRSVSWYQQTPGQGLQFLFEYFSETQRNKGNFPGRFSGRQFSNSRSEMNVSTLELGDSALYLCASSLESAPRYFGPGTRLTVL.

In its sample, this clonotype was seen a few times. The chain has TRBV3-1 and TRBJ1-6; D call uncertain. The CDR3 is 17 amino acids. CDR1 is LGHDT, CDR2 YNNKEL, per germline (reference sequence). With 2 bases removed from V and 4 bases from J, the gap between germline ends came to 15 bases. The CDR3 sequence is CASSQSLEGRYNSPLHF. CDR3 in DNA: TGTGCCAGCAGCCAAAGTCTGGAGGGTCGGTATAATTCACCCCTCCACTTT.

This clonotype was seen a few times. The chain combines TRBV20-1 with TRBJ2-7; TRBD2 agrees at 7 bases. The CDR3 consists of 18 residues. Unmatched junction bases numbered 20, after V lost 3 bases and J lost 3 bases. CDR1 DFQATT and CDR2 SNEGSKA come from the germline V gene (reference sequence). CDR3 sequence: CSASLGLSSGRINYEQYF. The DNA for the CDR3 is TGCAGTGCTAGTTTGGGGTTGTCTAGCGGACGGATAAACTACGAGCAGTACTTC.

Ten or more counts support this clonotype. The chain recombines TRBV5-1 with TRBJ2-1; a weak D match, TRBD2 (5 bases). The CDR3 is made up of 14 amino acids. Germline V gives CDR1 SGHRS, CDR2 YFSETQ. V was clipped by 0 bases and J by 10 bases, with 14 bases between them. The CDR3 sequence is CASSLARDQGEQFF. The DNA of the CDR3 is TGCGCCAGCAGCTTGGCCCGGGATCAAGGGGAGCAGTTCTTC.

This clonotype was recorded at least ten times. V and J are TRBV5-1 and TRBJ2-1; TRBD1 matches at 12 bases. CDR1 is SGHRS, CDR2 YFSETQ, per germline. This CDR3 contains 16 residues. After removal of 4 bases from V and 6 bases from J, the junction contained 8 bases not matched to a gene. CDR3 sequence reads: CASSASGTGGLNEQFF. The CDR3 coding sequence is TGCGCCAGCAGCGCCTCCGGGACAGGGGGCCTCAATGAGCAGTTCTTC.

J is TRBJ2-3 and V is TRBV11-2; 14 bases match TRBD2. With V trimmed by 5 bases and J by 5 bases, 15 bases remained unmatched. Germline V gene sequence: CDR1 SGHAT, CDR2 FQNNGV. The CDR3 has 19 amino acids. The DNA of the CDR3 is TGTGCCAGCAGCGCCGGTAGGACTAGCGGGGGGCTGGGTCAAGATACGCAGTATTTT. It yields the protein CASSAGRTSGGLGQDTQYF.

This clonotype was detected ten times or more. J is TRBJ2-3 and V is TRBV4-1, with no clear D. V lost 5 bases and J lost 2, with 14 bases in between. Germline V CDR1 and CDR2: MGHRA, YSYEKL. CDR3 length: 15 amino acids. Written as DNA, the CDR3 is TGCGCCAGCAGCTTCCCCTGGGGAAACACAGATACGCAGTATTTT. Translation: CASSFPWGNTDTQYF.

This clonotype has at least ten counts. J is TRBJ2-3 and V is TRBV9; 12 bases map to TRBD2. Germline CDR1 is SGDLS and CDR2 is YYNGEE. V shed 0 bases, J shed 0 bases, and the junction held 2 bases outside the gene matches. The CDR3 has 17 amino acids. CDR3 nucleotide sequence: TGTGCCAGCAGCGTAGGGCTAGCGGGGGGGAGCACAGATACGCAGTATTTT. It yields the protein CASSVGLAGGSTDTQYF.

This clonotype came up a few times. V gene TRBV7-9 combines with J gene TRBJ2-1; 12 bases are a match to TRBD1. The V gene end was trimmed by 4 bases and the J gene end by 8 bases; junction bases not matched to a gene: 6. CDR3 length: 15 amino acids. The germline V gene encodes CDR1 SEHNR and CDR2 FQNEAQ (reference sequence). In DNA, the CDR3 is TGTGCCAGCAGCTCCCCGGGACAGGGGGCGGATGAGCAGTTCTTC. Translating gives CASSSPGQGADEQFF.

This clonotype is a singleton in its sample. CDR3 sequence (DNA): TGTGCCAGCAGCACTCAAGACAGGGGGGTTCGTGAGCAGTTCTTC. This translates into CASSTQDRGVREQFF. The chain joins TRBV11-2 to TRBJ2-1, with 9 bases lining up with TRBD1. The CDR3 consists of 15 residues. The junction had 11 bases not matched to a gene; V was cut back by 5 bases and J by 9 bases. Per germline, CDR1 SGHAT and CDR2 FQNNGV.